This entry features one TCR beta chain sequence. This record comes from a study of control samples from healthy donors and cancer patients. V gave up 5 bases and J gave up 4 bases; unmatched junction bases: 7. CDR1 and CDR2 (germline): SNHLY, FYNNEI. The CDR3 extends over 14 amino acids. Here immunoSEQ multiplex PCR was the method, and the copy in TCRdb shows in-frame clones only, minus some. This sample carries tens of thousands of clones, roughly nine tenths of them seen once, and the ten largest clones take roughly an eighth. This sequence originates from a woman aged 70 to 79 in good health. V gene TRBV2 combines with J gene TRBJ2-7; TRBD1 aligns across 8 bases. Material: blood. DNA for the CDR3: TGTGCCAGCAGTCTAGGACAGGGAAAGTACGAGCAGTACTTC. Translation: CASSLGQGKYEQYF.